These T cell receptor beta chains were read from a single sample in a study of CD8 T cells in Susac syndrome. From the immunoSEQ multiplex PCR reads, TCRdb called clonotypes with MiXCR, one entry per CDR3 protein. The data contain 300,000 or so distinct CDR3 sequences, around 92% of them singletons. The specimen sequenced was CD4+ T cells from PBMCs. Receptors were obtained from a human donor with multiple sclerosis. CDR3s include the opening cysteine and the closing phenylalanine or tryptophan. The D gene is left open where the match is weak. Size values are once, few and many counts, or a class for expanded clones, and some rows have none.

v_gene: TRBV5-1
abundance: NA
d_gene: TRBD1
j_gene: TRBJ2-7
CDR3aa: CASSGRTGVYEQYF
CDR3nt: TGCGCCAGCAGCGGACGGACAGGGGTCTACGAGCAGTACTTC

v_gene: TRBV6-2/TRBV6-3
abundance: NA
d_gene: TRBD2
j_gene: TRBJ2-2
CDR3aa: CASSYPSSGGATTGELFF
CDR3nt: TGTGCCAGCAGTTACCCCTCTAGCGGGGGGGCCACAACCGGGGAGCTGTTTTTT

v_gene: TRBV20-1
abundance: NA
d_gene: NA
j_gene: TRBJ2-5
CDR3aa: CSASLPGTTFQETQYF
CDR3nt: TGCAGTGCTAGCTTACCCGGGACAACCTTCCAAGAGACCCAGTACTTC

v_gene: TRBV29-1
abundance: NA
d_gene: TRBD1
j_gene: TRBJ2-1
CDR3aa: CSVTPGQVYNEQFF
CDR3nt: TGCAGCGTCACACCGGGACAGGTATACAATGAGCAGTTCTTC

v_gene: TRBV3-1
abundance: NA
d_gene: NA
j_gene: TRBJ2-3
CDR3aa: CASSQDFARSHTQYF
CDR3nt: TGTGCCAGCAGCCAAGATTTCGCTAGATCACATACGCAGTATTTT

v_gene: TRBV12-3/TRBV12-4
abundance: NA
d_gene: NA
j_gene: TRBJ2-2
CDR3aa: CASSLTTTGELFF
CDR3nt: TGTGCCAGCAGCCTGACGACCACCGGGGAGCTGTTTTTT

v_gene: TRBV30
abundance: NA
d_gene: NA
j_gene: TRBJ1-2
CDR3aa: CAWSVWGQEDYTF
CDR3nt: TGTGCCTGGAGTGTATGGGGGCAAGAGGACTACACCTTC

v_gene: TRBV24-1
abundance: once
d_gene: NA
j_gene: TRBJ1-1
CDR3aa: CATSDLQRGLNTEAFF
CDR3nt: TGTGCCACCAGTGATTTGCAACGGGGGCTGAACACTGAAGCTTTCTTT

v_gene: TRBV20-1
abundance: NA
d_gene: NA
j_gene: TRBJ1-4
CDR3aa: CSAQKQGWPTNEKLFF
CDR3nt: TGCAGTGCCCAGAAACAGGGATGGCCAACTAATGAAAAACTGTTTTTT

v_gene: TRBV6-5
abundance: NA
d_gene: TRBD2
j_gene: TRBJ2-3
CDR3aa: CASSYQRGGDTQYF
CDR3nt: TGTGCCAGCAGTTACCAGCGGGGGGGAGATACGCAGTATTTT

v_gene: TRBV7-3
abundance: NA
d_gene: NA
j_gene: TRBJ1-5
CDR3aa: CASSLDQNQPQHF
CDR3nt: TGTGCCAGCAGCTTAGATCAGAATCAGCCCCAGCATTTT

v_gene: TRBV29-1
abundance: few
d_gene: NA
j_gene: TRBJ2-7
CDR3aa: CSVDGYGVDEQYF
CDR3nt: TGCAGCGTTGATGGGTACGGGGTGGACGAGCAGTACTTC

v_gene: TRBV29-1
abundance: once
d_gene: NA
j_gene: TRBJ2-3
CDR3aa: CSSKMADTQYF
CDR3nt: TGCAGCTCCAAAATGGCAGATACGCAGTATTTT

v_gene: TRBV6-2/TRBV6-3
abundance: NA
d_gene: NA
j_gene: TRBJ2-5
CDR3aa: CASSYSGVQETQYF
CDR3nt: TGTGCCAGCAGTTACTCGGGAGTTCAAGAGACCCAGTACTTC

v_gene: TRBV20-1
abundance: once
d_gene: NA
j_gene: TRBJ2-1
CDR3aa: CSFTRGQSNEQFF
CDR3nt: TGCTCCTTCACTCGAGGACAATCCAATGAGCAGTTCTTC

v_gene: TRBV7-2
abundance: NA
d_gene: NA
j_gene: TRBJ2-7
CDR3aa: CASSLSYGSSYEQYF
CDR3nt: TGTGCCAGCAGCTTATCGTACGGCAGCTCCTACGAGCAGTACTTC

v_gene: TRBV28
abundance: NA
d_gene: NA
j_gene: TRBJ1-5
CDR3aa: CASSLGGGSDQPQHF
CDR3nt: TGTGCCAGCAGTCTTGGAGGGGGGTCGGATCAGCCCCAGCATTTT

v_gene: TRBV2
abundance: NA
d_gene: NA
j_gene: TRBJ2-1
CDR3aa: CASSPQRSSYNEQFF
CDR3nt: TGTGCCAGCAGTCCCCAGAGGAGCTCCTACAATGAGCAGTTCTTC

v_gene: TRBV5-1
abundance: NA
d_gene: TRBD2
j_gene: TRBJ2-7
CDR3aa: CASSLGLAGNYEQYF
CDR3nt: TGCGCCAGCAGCTTGGGGCTAGCGGGAAATTACGAGCAGTACTTC

v_gene: TRBV2
abundance: NA
d_gene: NA
j_gene: TRBJ1-4
CDR3aa: CASSEGGSNEKLFF
CDR3nt: TGTGCCAGCAGTGAGGGGGGAAGTAATGAAAAACTGTTTTTT

v_gene: TRBV20-1
abundance: NA
d_gene: NA
j_gene: TRBJ2-3
CDR3aa: CSAGPGRGKDTQYF
CDR3nt: TGCAGTGCCGGGCCGGGGCGCGGTAAAGATACGCAGTATTTT

v_gene: TRBV12-3/TRBV12-4
abundance: NA
d_gene: NA
j_gene: TRBJ2-2
CDR3aa: CASSSGTAVTGELFF
CDR3nt: TGTGCCAGCAGTAGCGGGACAGCTGTCACCGGGGAGCTGTTTTTT

v_gene: TRBV5-4
abundance: NA
d_gene: TRBD1
j_gene: TRBJ2-2
CDR3aa: CASSWDRSNTGELSF
CDR3nt: TGTGCCAGCAGCTGGGACAGATCGAACACCGGGGAGCTGTCTTTT

v_gene: TRBV27
abundance: NA
d_gene: NA
j_gene: TRBJ1-1
CDR3aa: CASSLSRGRDTEAFF
CDR3nt: TGTGCCAGCAGTTTATCGAGAGGGAGGGACACTGAAGCTTTCTTT

v_gene: TRBV19
abundance: once
d_gene: NA
j_gene: TRBJ1-5
CDR3aa: CASTTDTNQPQHF
CDR3nt: TGTGCCAGTACAACGGACACTAATCAGCCCCAGCATTTT

v_gene: TRBV19
abundance: NA
d_gene: NA
j_gene: TRBJ1-5
CDR3aa: CASSWQNNQPQHF
CDR3nt: TGTGCCAGTAGTTGGCAGAACAATCAGCCCCAGCATTTT

v_gene: TRBV7-2
abundance: once
d_gene: NA
j_gene: TRBJ2-3
CDR3aa: CASSERSFTDTQYF
CDR3nt: TGTGCCAGCAGCGAAAGGTCTTTCACAGATACGCAGTATTTT

v_gene: TRBV7-2
abundance: NA
d_gene: NA
j_gene: TRBJ2-7
CDR3aa: CASSLANNEQYF
CDR3nt: TGTGCCAGCAGCTTAGCTAATAACGAGCAGTACTTC

v_gene: TRBV20-1
abundance: NA
d_gene: TRBD2
j_gene: TRBJ2-3
CDR3aa: CSARDPSGRADTQYF
CDR3nt: TGCAGTGCTAGAGACCCTAGCGGGCGCGCAGATACGCAGTATTTT